Shown below are 6 T cell receptor beta chains from a single sample sequenced in a study of T cell responses to AZD1222 COVID-19 vaccine. Assay used: immunoSEQ multiplex PCR; TCRdb lists only in-frame clones, some missing. This sample carries under 140,000 clones, over 90% of them seen once, and the ten largest clones take about 3.1%. The specimen was peripheral blood, collected 28 days after the second AZD1222 dose. Source of these receptors: an adult who received the AZD1222 COVID-19 vaccine.

The V gene is TRBV11-2, the J gene TRBJ1-1; possible D gene TRBD1, 5 bases. V was pared by 5 bases and J by 5 bases, with 15 bases between. The CDR3 totals 14 residues. Germline V gene lookup returns CDR1 SGHAT and CDR2 FQNNGV. The CDR3 region is CASSAPWGRTEAFF. The DNA for the CDR3 is TGTGCCAGCAGCGCACCTTGGGGGAGGACTGAAGCTTTCTTT.

The gene calls are TRBV14 and TRBJ1-1; D perhaps matches TRBD1 (5 bases). CDR3 size: 14 residues. The V gene's germline CDR1 is SGHDN and CDR2 FVKESK. V lost 0 bases, J lost 8 bases, and 13 bases lay in between. The CDR3 nucleotides read TGTGCCAGCAGCCAAGATGGGGGTGTGGTGGAAGCTTTCTTT. Amino acids: CASSQDGGVVEAFF.

V usage is TRBV30 and J usage is TRBJ2-3; D not resolved. V was cut by 1 base and J by 0 bases, with 14 bases left in between. The CDR3 sequence is 16 residues long. CDR1 is GTSNPN, CDR2 SVGIG, per germline (reference sequence). The CDR3 coding sequence is TGTGCCTGGAGTGGGACCCCGTCCCCTAGCACAGATACGCAGTATTTT. Its translation: CAWSGTPSPSTDTQYF.

This rearrangement joins TRBV12-1 to TRBJ1-2; the table calls TRBD1, which could not be checked here. TRBV12-1 is termed a pseudogene. The CDR3 length is 18 residues. The CDR3 DNA reads as TGTGCCAGCAGCTCCCCGCGGAAAAATCGTAGGGGAATCTATGGCTACACCTTC. Translating it yields CASSSPRKNRRGIYGYTF.

The chain has TRBV25-1 and TRBJ1-3, with D hard to call. The CDR3 extends over 12 amino acids. V dropped 1 base and J dropped 4 bases, with 2 bases sitting between them. The germline gives CDR1 MGHDK, CDR2 SYGVNS. Here the CDR3 reads CASSEFGNTIYF. The CDR3 region has the DNA TGTGCCAGCAGTGAATTCGGAAACACCATATATTTT.

This clone came up once. V and J are TRBV6-1 and TRBJ2-3; D is ambiguous. The CDR3 spans 14 residues. Germline V gene data show CDR1 as MNHNS and CDR2 as SASEGT. V lost 1 base to trimming and J lost 3 bases, with 8 bases between them. The CDR3 region has the DNA TGTGCCAGCAGTGAAGGGGGTGGGACAGATACGCAGTATTTT. Encoded protein: CASSEGGGTDTQYF.